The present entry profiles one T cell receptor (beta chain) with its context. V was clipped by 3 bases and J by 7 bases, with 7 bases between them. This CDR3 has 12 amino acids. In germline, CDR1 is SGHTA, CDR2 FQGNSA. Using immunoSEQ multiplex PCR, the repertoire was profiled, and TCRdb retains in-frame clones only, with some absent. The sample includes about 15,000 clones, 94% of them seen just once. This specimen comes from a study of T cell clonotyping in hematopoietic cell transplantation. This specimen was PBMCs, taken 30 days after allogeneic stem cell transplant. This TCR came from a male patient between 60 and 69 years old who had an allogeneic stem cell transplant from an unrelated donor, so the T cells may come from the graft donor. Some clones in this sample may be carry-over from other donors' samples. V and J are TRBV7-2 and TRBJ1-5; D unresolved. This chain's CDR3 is CASSFGVQPQHF. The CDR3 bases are TGTGCCAGCAGCTTTGGGGTCCAGCCCCAGCATTTT.